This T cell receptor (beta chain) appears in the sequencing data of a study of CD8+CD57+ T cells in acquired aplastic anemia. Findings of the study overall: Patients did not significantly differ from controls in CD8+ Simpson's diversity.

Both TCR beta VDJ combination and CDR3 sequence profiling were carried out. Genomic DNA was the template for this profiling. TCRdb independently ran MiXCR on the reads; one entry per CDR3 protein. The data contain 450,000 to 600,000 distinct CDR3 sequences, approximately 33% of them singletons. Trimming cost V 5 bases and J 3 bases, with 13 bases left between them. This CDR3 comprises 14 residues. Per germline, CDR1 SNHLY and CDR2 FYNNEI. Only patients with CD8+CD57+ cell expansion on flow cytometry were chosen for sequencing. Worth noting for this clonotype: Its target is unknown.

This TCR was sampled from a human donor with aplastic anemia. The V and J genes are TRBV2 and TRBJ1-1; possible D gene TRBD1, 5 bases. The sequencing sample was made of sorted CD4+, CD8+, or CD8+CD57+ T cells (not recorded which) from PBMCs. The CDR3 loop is CASSRGPLDTEAFF. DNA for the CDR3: TGTGCCAGCAGTCGGGGACCCCTGGACACTGAAGCTTTCTTT.